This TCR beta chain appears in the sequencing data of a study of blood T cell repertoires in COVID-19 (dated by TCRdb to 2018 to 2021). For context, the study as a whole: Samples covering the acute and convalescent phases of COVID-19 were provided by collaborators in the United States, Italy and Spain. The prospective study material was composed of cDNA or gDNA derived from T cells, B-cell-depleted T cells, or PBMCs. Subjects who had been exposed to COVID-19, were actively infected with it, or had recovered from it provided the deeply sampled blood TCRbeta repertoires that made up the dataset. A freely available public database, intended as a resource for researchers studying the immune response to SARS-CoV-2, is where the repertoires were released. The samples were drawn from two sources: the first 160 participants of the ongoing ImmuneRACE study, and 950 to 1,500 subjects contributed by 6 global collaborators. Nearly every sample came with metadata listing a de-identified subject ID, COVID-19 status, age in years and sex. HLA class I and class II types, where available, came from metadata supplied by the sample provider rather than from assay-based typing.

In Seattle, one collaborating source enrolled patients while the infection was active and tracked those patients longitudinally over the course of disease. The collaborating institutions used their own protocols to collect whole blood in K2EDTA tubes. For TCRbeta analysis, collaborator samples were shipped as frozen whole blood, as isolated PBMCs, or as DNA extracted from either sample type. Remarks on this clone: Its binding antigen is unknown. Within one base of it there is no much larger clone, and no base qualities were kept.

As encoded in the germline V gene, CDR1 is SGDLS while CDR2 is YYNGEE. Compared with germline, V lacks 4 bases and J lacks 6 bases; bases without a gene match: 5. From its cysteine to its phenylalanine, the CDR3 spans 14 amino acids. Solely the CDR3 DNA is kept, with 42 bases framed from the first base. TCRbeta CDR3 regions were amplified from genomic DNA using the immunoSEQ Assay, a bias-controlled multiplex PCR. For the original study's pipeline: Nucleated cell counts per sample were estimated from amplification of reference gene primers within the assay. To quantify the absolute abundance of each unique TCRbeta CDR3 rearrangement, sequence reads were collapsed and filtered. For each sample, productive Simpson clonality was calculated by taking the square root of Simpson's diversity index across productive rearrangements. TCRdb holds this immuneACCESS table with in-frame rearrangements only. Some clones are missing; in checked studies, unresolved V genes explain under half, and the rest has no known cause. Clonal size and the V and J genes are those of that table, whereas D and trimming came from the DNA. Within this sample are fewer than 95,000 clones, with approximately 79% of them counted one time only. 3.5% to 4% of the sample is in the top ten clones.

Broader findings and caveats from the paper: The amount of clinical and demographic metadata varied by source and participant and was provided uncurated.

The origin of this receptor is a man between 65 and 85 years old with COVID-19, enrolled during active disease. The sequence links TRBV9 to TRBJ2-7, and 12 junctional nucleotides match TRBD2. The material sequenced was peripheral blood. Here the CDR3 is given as CASSPGTSGFEQYF. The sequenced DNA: TGTGCCAGCAGCCCCGGGACTAGCGGGTTCGAGCAGTACTTC.